This T cell receptor (beta chain) derives from a study of tumour-infiltrating T cells in Burkitt lymphoma. Study-level information: Survival, overall and progression-free, tracked with productive clonality.

Trimming removed 5 bases at V and 4 bases at J, with 15 bases between. The CDR3 runs to 15 residues. In germline, CDR1 is MNHEY, CDR2 SVGAGI. The protocol was immunoSEQ multiplex PCR, while the TCRdb copy is restricted to in-frame clones and leaves out a portion. The repertoire holds 11,000 to 15,000 clones, with 85% to 90% as singletons. Source material: tumor tissue. This TCR came from a human donor with diffuse large B-cell lymphoma. This sequence joins TRBV6-5 and TRBJ1-3; no clear D gene. CDR3 loop: CASSNSRAEGNTIYF. Written as DNA, the CDR3 is TGTGCCAGCAGTAACAGTAGGGCGGAAGGAAACACCATATATTTT.